What follows are 2 T cell receptor beta chains derived from one specimen sequenced in a study of siplizumab effects on memory and regulatory T cells. Some clones are missing from TCRdb's copy, which holds only in-frame ones; the method was immunoSEQ multiplex PCR. The table includes 85,000 to 120,000 clones, 92% detected once. The sequencing sample was made of CD4+ T cells sorted from blood. The source of these receptors is a human donor in good health.

The chain uses TRBV5-4 and TRBJ2-1; 9 bases align to TRBD1. Per the germline V gene, CDR1 is SGHNT and CDR2 is YYREEE (reference sequence). The CDR3 totals 15 residues. V lost 2 bases, J lost 14 bases, and 14 bases stayed unmatched. CDR3: CASSLPGTGRGTEFF. The CDR3 DNA sequence: TGTGCCAGCAGCTTACCCGGGACAGGGAGGGGGACAGAGTTCTTC.

The V gene is TRBV19, the J gene TRBJ1-4; tentatively, D is TRBD1 (6 bases). The germline gives CDR1 LNHDA, CDR2 SQIVND (reference sequence). Trimming removed 6 bases from V and 3 bases from J, with 11 bases in between. CDR3 length: 14 amino acids. The CDR3 DNA sequence: TGTGCCAGTAGCGGAGGGGGACCTAATGAAAAACTGTTTTTT. Its translation: CASSGGGPNEKLFF.